This TCR beta chain originates from a study of cytomegalovirus exposure and HLA in healthy donors. As regards this clone: The antigen remains undetermined.

The assay was immunoSEQ multiplex PCR, and TCRdb's table has in-frame clones only and misses some. Of approximately 200,000 clones listed, around 88% are singletons. CDR3 length: 14 residues. Between the trimmed V and J ends, which lost 8 bases and 4 bases, there was a span of 17 bases. Looked up from germline, CDR1 is LNHDA and CDR2 is SQIVND (reference sequence). Overall study results and limits: Many donors carried some public TCRs, although rarity characterized most TCR sequences.

The sequenced sample consisted of PBMCs. The sequence was obtained from a woman aged 18 to 35 in good health and CMV-seronegative. The chain combines TRBV19 with TRBJ2-5; weak D call: TRBD2 (6 bases). The CDR3 sequence: CASSSLPGGETQYF. DNA of the CDR3: TGTGCCAGTTCGTCATTACCCGGGGGAGAGACCCAGTACTTC. Together with reference TRBV19 and TRBJ2-5, the CDR3 gives the full variable domain: DGGITQSPKYLFRKEGQNVTLSCEQNLNHDAMYWYRQDPGQGLRLIYYSQIVNDFQKGDIAEGYSVSREKKESFPLTVTSAQKNPTAFYLCASSSLPGGETQYFGPGTRLLVL.